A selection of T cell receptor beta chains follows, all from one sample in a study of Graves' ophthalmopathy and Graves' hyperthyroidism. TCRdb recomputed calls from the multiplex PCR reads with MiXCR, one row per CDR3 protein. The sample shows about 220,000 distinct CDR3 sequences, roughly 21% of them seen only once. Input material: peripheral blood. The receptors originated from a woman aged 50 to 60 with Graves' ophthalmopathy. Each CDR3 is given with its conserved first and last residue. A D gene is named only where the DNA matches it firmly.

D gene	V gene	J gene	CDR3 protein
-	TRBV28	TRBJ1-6	CASSSFGISPLHF
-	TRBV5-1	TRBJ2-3	CASSYTGLPDTQYF
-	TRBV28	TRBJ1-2	CASSLGGEGYTF
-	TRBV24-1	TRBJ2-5	CATSDFADYQETQYF
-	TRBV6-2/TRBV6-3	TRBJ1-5	CASSYNWGQPQHF
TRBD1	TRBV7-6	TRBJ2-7	CASSPDDRGSYEQYF
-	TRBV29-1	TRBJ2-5	CSYNRATGETQYF
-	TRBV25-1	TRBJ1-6	CASQPKGGSSPLHF
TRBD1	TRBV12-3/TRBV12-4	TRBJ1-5	CASSSTGQFNQPQHF
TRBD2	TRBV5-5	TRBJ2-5	CASRRERLGETQYF
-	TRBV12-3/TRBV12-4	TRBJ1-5	CASSFKGDQPQHF
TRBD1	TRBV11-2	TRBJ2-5	CASTWDREETQYF
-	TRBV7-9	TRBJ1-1	CASTTTGDTEAFF
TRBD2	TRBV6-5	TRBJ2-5	CASSYSLPRAGEETQYF
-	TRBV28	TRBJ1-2	CASMEPGQRYYGYTF
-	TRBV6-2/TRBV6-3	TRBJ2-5	CASRTGAAVRMSETQYF
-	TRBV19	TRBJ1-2	CASRSHGLTF
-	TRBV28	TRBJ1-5	CASSLNLKQPQHF
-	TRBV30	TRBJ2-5	CAWVRGMNDETQYF